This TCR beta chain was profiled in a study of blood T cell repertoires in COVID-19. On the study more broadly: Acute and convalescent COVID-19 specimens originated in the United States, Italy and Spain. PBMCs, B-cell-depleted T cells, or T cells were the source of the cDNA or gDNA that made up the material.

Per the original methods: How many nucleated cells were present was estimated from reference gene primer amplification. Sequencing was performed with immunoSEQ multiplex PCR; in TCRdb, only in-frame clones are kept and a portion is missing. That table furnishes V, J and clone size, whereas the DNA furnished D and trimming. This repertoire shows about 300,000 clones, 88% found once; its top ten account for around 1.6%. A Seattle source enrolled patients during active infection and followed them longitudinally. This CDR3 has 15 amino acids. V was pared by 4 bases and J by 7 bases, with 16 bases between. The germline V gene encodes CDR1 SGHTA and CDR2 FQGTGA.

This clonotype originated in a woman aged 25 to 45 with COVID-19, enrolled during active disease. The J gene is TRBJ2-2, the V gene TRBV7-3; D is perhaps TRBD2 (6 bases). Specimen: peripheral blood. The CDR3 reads CASSYGGAQDGELFF. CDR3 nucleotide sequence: TGTGCCAGCAGCTACGGCGGGGCACAGGACGGGGAGCTGTTTTTT.